The 23 T cell receptor beta chains in this list originate from one sample, sequenced in a study of T cells in Graves' hyperthyroidism and ophthalmopathy. Amplification yielded TCR beta CDR3 regions, with RNA transcripts as the source. The HTBI primer set drove a first-round RT-PCR of the TCR CDR3. TCRdb re-called the multiplex PCR reads with MiXCR, one entry per CDR3 protein. This repertoire shows fewer than 500,000 distinct CDR3 sequences, approximately 14% found once; its top ten account for about 19%. Sequencing used blood. Receptors were obtained from a woman in her twenties or thirties with Graves' ophthalmopathy.

The V and J genes are TRBV5-6 and TRBJ1-2; D ambiguous. This CDR3 is built from 13 residues. Per the germline V gene, CDR1 is SGHDT and CDR2 is YYEEEE. V lost 0 bases and J lost 4, with 7 bases in between. The CDR3 DNA follows: TGTGCCAGCAGCTTGGGACACTTCTATGGCTACACCTTC. Translated: CASSLGHFYGYTF.

This clonotype was counted ten times or more. The chain joins TRBV27 to TRBJ1-2; D gene ambiguous. CDR1 and CDR2 (germline): MNHEY, SMNVEV (reference sequence). CDR3 length equals 15 residues. V was clipped by 4 bases and J by 4 bases, with 16 bases between them. CDR3 protein: CASSSLTIEGYGYTF. CDR3 coding DNA: TGTGCCAGCAGTTCCCTCACCATAGAGGGCTATGGCTACACCTTC.

The chain combines TRBV18 with TRBJ1-1, with D perhaps matching TRBD1 (5 bases). The germline CDR1 and CDR2 sequences are KGHSH and LQKENI. The CDR3 covers 14 residues. The ends were cut back, 1 base at V and 3 bases at J, with 9 bases in the middle. The DNA for the CDR3 is TGTGCCAGCTCACCACGGGGGTCGGACACTGAAGCTTTCTTT. Residues: CASSPRGSDTEAFF.

This clonotype came up many times. CDR3 sequence reads: CASSLARYTDTQYF. The CDR3 DNA is TGTGCCAGCAGCTTAGCCCGGTACACAGATACGCAGTATTTT. J is TRBJ2-3 and V is TRBV11-3; D gene ambiguous. The V end lost 1 base, the J end lost 2 bases, and 7 bases lay between the germline ends. Germline V gene lookup returns CDR1 SGHNT and CDR2 YENEEA. There are 14 residues in the CDR3.

The CDR3 coding sequence is TGTGCCAGCAGCTGGCAGGGTTCGGGACCGTCCTCTGGAAACACCATATATTTT. This sequence encodes CASSWQGSGPSSGNTIYF. This sequence joins TRBV7-8 and TRBJ1-3; D possibly corresponds to TRBD1 (5 bases). V was shortened by 4 bases and J by 0 bases, with 19 bases between the two germline ends. This CDR3 comprises 18 residues. The germline gives CDR1 SGHVS, CDR2 FQNEAQ.

In this sample, this clonotype turned up many times. The chain is built from TRBV19 and TRBJ2-7, with a possible D match to TRBD2 (6 bases). V lost 5 bases, J lost 0 bases, and 23 bases lay in between. The CDR3 is made up of 18 amino acids. The germline gives CDR1 LNHDA, CDR2 SQIVND (reference sequence). CDR3 region: CASSPMDLNDGSSYEQYF. The DNA for the CDR3 is TGTGCCAGTAGTCCGATGGATCTCAACGACGGGAGCTCCTACGAGCAGTACTTC.

This clonotype was seen only a few times. A read error may produce the germline difference seen at one junction end. The chain combines TRBV15 with TRBJ1-4; weak D call: TRBD1 (5 bases). This CDR3 comprises 14 residues. Looked up from germline, CDR1 is LNHNV and CDR2 is YYDKDF (reference sequence). DNA of the CDR3: TGTGCCACCAGCAGAGAAGGGACTAGTGAAAAACTGTTTTTT. Translating it yields CATSREGTSEKLFF.

This clonotype was observed at least ten times. J is TRBJ1-1 and V is TRBV3-1; D remains unclear. Deletions cut 2 bases from V and 3 bases from J, with 13 bases between. CDR1 and CDR2 from the germline V gene are LGHDT and YNNKEL (reference sequence). The CDR3 has 15 amino acids. CDR3 nucleotides: TGTGCCAGCAGCCAAAGAATCTCGAGGGACACTGAAGCTTTCTTT. Protein sequence: CASSQRISRDTEAFF.

This clonotype was counted ten times or more. This chain uses TRBV9 with TRBJ2-5; D is possibly TRBD2 (5 bases). Germline CDR1 is SGDLS and CDR2 is YYNGEE. The CDR3 is 15 amino acids. V lost 4 bases and J 1 base, leaving 14 bases between the germline ends. The CDR3 nucleotides are TGTGCCAGCAGCCCCGCCGGACTGTTCCAAGAGACCCAGTACTTC. Residues: CASSPAGLFQETQYF.

This clonotype was recorded a few times. J is TRBJ2-7 and V is TRBV7-9; 9 bases align to TRBD1. The V gene end was trimmed by 4 bases and the J gene end by 2 bases; junction bases not matched to a gene: 6. The CDR3 runs to 15 residues. CDR1 is SEHNR, CDR2 FQNEAQ, per germline (reference sequence). The CDR3 reads CASSSGQGRTYEQYF. Written as DNA, the CDR3 is TGTGCCAGCAGCTCTGGACAGGGGAGGACCTACGAGCAGTACTTC. The full variable domain, rest sourced from reference TRBV7-9 and TRBJ2-7, is DTGVSQNPRHKITKRGQNVTFRCDPISEHNRLYWYRQTLGQGPEFLTYFQNEAQLEKSRLLSDRFSAERPKGSFSTLEIQRTEQGDSAMYLCASSSGQGRTYEQYFGPGTRLTVT.

This clonotype has a count of ten or more. The V call is TRBV15, the J call TRBJ2-1, with D hard to call. This CDR3 spans 16 amino acids. V lost 6 bases and J lost 0, with 15 bases in between. Per the germline V gene, CDR1 is LNHNV and CDR2 is YYDKDF (reference sequence). This CDR3 is CATSSWANPSYNEQFF. For the CDR3, the DNA is TGTGCCACCAGTTCTTGGGCGAACCCCTCCTACAATGAGCAGTTCTTC.

This clonotype came up a few times. This chain joins TRBV15 and TRBJ1-2, with D maybe TRBD1 (5 bases). V was cut by 5 bases and J by 4 bases, with 11 bases left in between. This CDR3 contains 13 residues. CDR1 LNHNV and CDR2 YYDKDF come from the germline V gene (reference sequence). In nucleotides, the CDR3 is TGTGCCACCAGCCCTGGGGCGGTCTATGGCTACACCTTC. Translation gives CATSPGAVYGYTF.

In this sample, this clonotype turned up a few times. This chain joins TRBV7-2 and TRBJ2-3; tentatively, D is TRBD2 (7 bases). The germline gives CDR1 SGHTA, CDR2 FQGNSA. Deletions cut 4 bases from V and 1 base from J, with 18 bases between. The CDR3 sequence is 17 residues long. The CDR3 coding sequence is TGTGCCAGCAGCTCTCGGGGGCGGGGGAGGGGCACAGATACGCAGTATTTT. Amino acid sequence: CASSSRGRGRGTDTQYF.

This clonotype was detected many times. The chain recombines TRBV9 with TRBJ2-2, with D possibly being TRBD2 (6 bases). V was pared by 3 bases and J by 4 bases, with 13 bases between. In germline, CDR1 is SGDLS, CDR2 YYNGEE. The CDR3 has 15 residues. DNA for the CDR3: TGTGCCAGCAGCGACGGAGGGTGGTCCACCGGGGAGCTGTTTTTT. Its protein product is CASSDGGWSTGELFF.

This clonotype has ten or more counts. V usage is TRBV20-1 and J usage is TRBJ1-2; tentatively, D is TRBD1 (5 bases). The CDR3 runs to 16 residues. The V end lost 0 bases, the J end lost 5 bases, and 19 bases lay between the germline ends. The V gene's germline CDR1 is DFQATT and CDR2 SNEGSKA (reference sequence). In nucleotides, the CDR3 is TGCAGTGCTAGAGATCCCGGGTCAGGGCGAATGTATGGCTACACCTTC. Its protein product is CSARDPGSGRMYGYTF.

This clonotype was counted ten times or more. V gene TRBV2 combines with J gene TRBJ1-3, with D unresolved. Germline-derived CDR1 and CDR2 are SNHLY and FYNNEI. There are 12 residues in the CDR3. The V end was cut by 6 bases, the J end by 1 base, with 4 bases between. The chain's CDR3 is CASRASGNTIYF. CDR3 nucleotides: TGTGCCAGCAGGGCGTCTGGAAACACCATATATTTT.

This clonotype came up many times. The chain recombines TRBV28 with TRBJ1-2; 7 positions agree with TRBD1. CDR1 MDHEN and CDR2 SYDVKM come from the germline V gene. CDR3 size: 12 residues. Trimming cost V 9 bases and J 8 bases; bases outside gene matches: 9. The CDR3 protein is CASQQGNQGYTF. CDR3 DNA sequence: TGTGCCAGTCAACAGGGGAATCAGGGCTACACCTTC.

This clonotype was seen a handful of times. This rearrangement joins TRBV28 to TRBJ2-7; a weak D match, TRBD2 (6 bases). This CDR3 has 16 residues. The V end lost 3 bases, the J end lost 9 bases, and 24 bases lay between the germline ends. Germline-derived CDR1 and CDR2 are MDHEN and SYDVKM. The CDR3 DNA reads TGTGCCAGCAGTTTTAGTGGGAGGCGGTTTCCCTGCGCGCAGTACTTC. This gives the protein CASSFSGRRFPCAQYF.

The table lists this clonotype with many counts. The gene calls are TRBV6-1 and TRBJ1-5, with unresolved D. CDR1 and CDR2 (germline): MNHNS, SASEGT. This CDR3 has 17 amino acids. Deletions cut 2 bases from V and 3 bases from J, with 17 bases between. The DNA of the CDR3 is TGTGCCAGCAGTGAAAGGGTTAAAGGTTCGTTCAATCAGCCCCAGCATTTT. Its protein product is CASSERVKGSFNQPQHF.

This clonotype was seen a handful of times. The chain uses TRBV6-1 and TRBJ2-1; TRBD2 aligns across 7 bases. CDR3 length equals 17 residues. Germline-derived CDR1 and CDR2 are MNHNS and SASEGT. Germline trimming cut 4 bases from V and 7 bases from J; bases unmatched to any gene: 16. The CDR3 loop reads CASSVLSGTTIPNEQFF. The CDR3 bases are TGTGCCAGCAGTGTTCTTTCCGGGACTACCATACCTAATGAGCAGTTCTTC.

The sample holds many counts of this clonotype. The rearrangement joins TRBV18 to TRBJ2-7, with unresolved D. CDR1 KGHSH and CDR2 LQKENI come from the germline V gene. V was pared by 6 bases and J by 2 bases, with 14 bases between. This CDR3 has 14 amino acids. CDR3: CASSPGRLAYEQYF. The CDR3, as DNA: TGTGCCAGCTCCCCAGGCAGGCTCGCCTACGAGCAGTACTTC. The complete variable domain, with remaining parts taken from reference TRBV18 and TRBJ2-7, reads NAGVMQNPRHLVRRRGQEARLRCSPMKGHSHVYWYRQLPEEGLKFMVYLQKENIIDESGMPKERFSAEFPKEGPSILRIQQVVRGDSAAYFCASSPGRLAYEQYFGPGTRLTVT.

The chain recombines TRBV5-4 with TRBJ2-2; TRBD2 aligns across 16 bases. Germline V gene data show CDR1 as SGHNT and CDR2 as YYREEE (reference sequence). After removal of 6 bases from V and 3 bases from J, the junction contained 20 bases not matched to a gene. The CDR3 consists of 22 residues. CDR3 loop: CASTWPGLAGGKADRHTGELFF. The CDR3 DNA reads TGTGCCAGCACCTGGCCGGGACTAGCGGGGGGGAAGGCAGACCGGCACACCGGGGAGCTGTTTTTT.

This clonotype was observed at least ten times. The genes are TRBV20-1 and TRBJ1-6; D is possibly TRBD1 (5 bases). Germline-derived CDR1 and CDR2 are DFQATT and SNEGSKA (reference sequence). The length of the CDR3 is 17 residues. V lost 0 bases, J lost 0 bases, and 12 bases lay in between. The CDR3 here is CSAREGQSSSYNSPLHF. The CDR3 DNA sequence: TGCAGTGCTAGAGAGGGGCAATCGAGCTCCTATAATTCACCCCTCCACTTT.